The T cell receptor (beta chain) described here comes from a study of blood T cells in healthy people across ages (dated by TCRdb to about 2015). Study-level background: In model experiments, template switching captured about one uniquely barcoded TCR beta cDNA molecule for every two T cells. The donors were divided into four age groups: young (average around 17 years), middle-aged (about 40), aged (approximately 59) and long-lived (more than 75). Using the same blood draw, the study looked at two additional independent replicas of 1 million unique cDNA reads for two donors, one aged 18 to 30 and the other aged 80 or older. Donors of different ages were randomly distributed across sequencing lanes to avoid experimental bias. To track age-related changes in TCR beta repertoire diversity, the study relied on deep sequencing normalized with unique cDNA molecular identifiers. General study outcomes and caveats: Compared with the aged group, the long-lived group had more naive CD4+ T cells, fewer expanded clones and increased TCR diversity, suggesting age selection. Conclusive comparison of naive and antigen-experienced compartments was prevented by the profiling of bulk unsorted PBMCs. Observed TCR beta diversity per million T cells fell roughly linearly with age, and a significant reduction was already apparent by age roughly 40. Observed TCR beta diversity correlated strongly with the percentage of naive T cells measured by flow cytometry. Estimates of total diversity from one million sequenced T cells were regarded as lower bounds and underestimates. Donor CMV infection status was unknown, potentially confounding age-related changes in expanded clonotypes.

Details on this clonotype: Its binding antigen is unknown. The record has no base qualities; no much larger clone is one base away.

Libraries came from 5' RACE. Reads for this sample came from an Illumina HiSeq 2500. A second PCR of roughly 7 to 12 cycles was run with a J-beta primer mix and a sample-barcoded 5' primer. A template-switch 5' adaptor carrying 12 random nucleotides introduced a unique molecular identifier onto each TCR beta cDNA molecule. Each sample yielded at least 2.5 million CDR3-containing paired-end reads. All of the RNA was converted into first-strand cDNA using the Mint cDNA synthesis kit, with a TRBC-specific oligonucleotide serving as the primer. All cDNA was treated with uracil-DNA glycosylase and then went through a first 18-cycle PCR with the universal primers M1SS and BC2_uni_R. From the authors' description of their analysis: Each sample was normalized by randomly selecting 1 million high-quality reads, each carrying a distinct molecular identifier. Instead of being binned into consensus sequences, reads with shared molecular identifiers were discarded. CDR3 identification, clonotype clustering and error correction used MiTCR with a Q25 quality threshold and the strictest error-elimination algorithm. Lower-bound total TCR beta diversity was estimated with a nonparametric unseen species model using Euler transformation. TCRdb reprocessed the public reads (quality trimming at Q25 with fastp, clone calling with MiXCR) and kept in-frame beta chains. Each record represents a unique CDR3 protein, reported with the most common genes and DNA among its rows. Clone size and V and J calls follow TCRdb, not the original study. Counted in this sample were approximately 800,000 distinct CDR3 sequences; approximately 53% of them appeared once. In total, the top ten clones hold 25% to 30% of the sample.

Systemically healthy Caucasian individuals from Russia, 39 in total and aged about 6 to 100 years, were included as donors. Each donor gave roughly 11 milliliters of peripheral blood, drawn into EDTA-treated Vacutainer tubes. Ficoll-Paque density-gradient centrifugation was used to isolate PBMCs, with at least 6 million per sample. Trizol reagent was used to extract total RNA from PBMCs, with at least 6 micrograms per sample. The percentages of naive CD45RAhigh/CD27high T cells were determined by flow cytometry on a PBMC aliquot from every donor. The CDR3 sequence holds 13 residues, the cysteine and phenylalanine included. Only CDR3 DNA remains: 39 bases, in frame from the first base. The germline V and J ends show losses of 4 bases and 4 bases respectively, and no gene match explains 3 bases of the junction. In the germline V gene, CDR1 corresponds to SGHRS and CDR2 to YFSETQ.

This sequence was found in a man aged 40-49 years in good health. The chain couples TRBV5-1 to TRBJ2-3; 7 bases in between match TRBD1. The sample consisted of blood. The DNA sequence is given as TGCGCCAGCAGCACAGACAGGGCAGATACGCAGTATTTT. Translated, this is CASSTDRADTQYF.